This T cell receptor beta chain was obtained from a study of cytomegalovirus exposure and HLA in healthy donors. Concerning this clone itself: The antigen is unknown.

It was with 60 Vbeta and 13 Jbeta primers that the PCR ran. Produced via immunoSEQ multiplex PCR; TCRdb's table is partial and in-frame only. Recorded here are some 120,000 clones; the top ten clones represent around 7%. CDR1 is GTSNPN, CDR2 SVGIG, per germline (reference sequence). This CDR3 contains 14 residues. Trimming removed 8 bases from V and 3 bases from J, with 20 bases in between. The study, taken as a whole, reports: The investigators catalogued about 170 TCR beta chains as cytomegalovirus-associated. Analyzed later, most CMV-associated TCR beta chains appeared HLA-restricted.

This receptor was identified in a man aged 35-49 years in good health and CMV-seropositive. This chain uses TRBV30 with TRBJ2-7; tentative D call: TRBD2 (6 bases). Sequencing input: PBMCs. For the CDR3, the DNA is TGTGCCGGAGGGACTTCCATCTATTACTACGAGCAGTACTTC. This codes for CAGGTSIYYYEQYF.